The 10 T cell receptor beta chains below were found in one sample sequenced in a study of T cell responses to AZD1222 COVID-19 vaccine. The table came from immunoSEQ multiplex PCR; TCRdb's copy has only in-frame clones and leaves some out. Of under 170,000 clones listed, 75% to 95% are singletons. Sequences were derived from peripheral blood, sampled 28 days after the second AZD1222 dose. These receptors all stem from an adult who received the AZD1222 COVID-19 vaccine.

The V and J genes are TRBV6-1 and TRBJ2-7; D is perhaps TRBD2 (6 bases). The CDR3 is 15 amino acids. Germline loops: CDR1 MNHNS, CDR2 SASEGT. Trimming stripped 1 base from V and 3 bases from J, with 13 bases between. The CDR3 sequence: CASSEGTTSLYEQYF. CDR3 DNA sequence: TGTGCCAGCAGTGAAGGGACCACTAGCCTCTACGAGCAGTACTTC.

The CDR3 is CASSLGLEGAEAFF. Written as DNA, the CDR3 is TGTGCCAGCAGCTTGGGTCTCGAAGGGGCCGAAGCTTTCTTT. V is TRBV7-9 and J is TRBJ1-1, with D perhaps matching TRBD1 (5 bases). V was shortened by 3 bases and J by 8 bases, with 16 bases between the two germline ends. This CDR3 comprises 14 residues. Germline V lookup: CDR1 SEHNR, CDR2 FQNEAQ (reference sequence). The full variable domain, completed using reference TRBV7-9 and TRBJ1-1, is DTGVSQNPRHKITKRGQNVTFRCDPISEHNRLYWYRQTLGQGPEFLTYFQNEAQLEKSRLLSDRFSAERPKGSFSTLEIQRTEQGDSAMYLCASSLGLEGAEAFFGQGTRLTVV.

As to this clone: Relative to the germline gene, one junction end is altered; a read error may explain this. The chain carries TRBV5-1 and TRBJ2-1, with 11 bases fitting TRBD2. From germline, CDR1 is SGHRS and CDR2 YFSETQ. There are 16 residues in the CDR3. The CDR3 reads CARSANSGRGGNEQFF. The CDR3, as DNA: TGCGCCCGCAGCGCTAATAGCGGGAGGGGGGGCAATGAGCAGTTCTTC.

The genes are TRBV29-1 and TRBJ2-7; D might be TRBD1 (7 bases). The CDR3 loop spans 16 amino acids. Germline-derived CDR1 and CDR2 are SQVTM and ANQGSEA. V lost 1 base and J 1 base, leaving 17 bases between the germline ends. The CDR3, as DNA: TGCAGCGTTGAAGGCTACCAGGGGGGCCCATCCTACGAGCAGTACTTC. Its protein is CSVEGYQGGPSYEQYF.

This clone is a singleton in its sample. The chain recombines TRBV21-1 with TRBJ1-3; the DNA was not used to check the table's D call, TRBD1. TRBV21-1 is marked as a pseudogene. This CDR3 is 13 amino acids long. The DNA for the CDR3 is TGTGCCAGCAGTCAACAGGTGAGAAACACCATATATTTT. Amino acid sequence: CASSQQVRNTIYF.

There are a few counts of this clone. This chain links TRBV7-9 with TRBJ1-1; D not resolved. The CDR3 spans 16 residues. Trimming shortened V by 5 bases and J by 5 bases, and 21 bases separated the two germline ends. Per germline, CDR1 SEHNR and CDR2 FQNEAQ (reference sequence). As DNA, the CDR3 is TGTGCCAGCAGCCCTCCCCGGGCGGGAGGAACGACTGAAGCTTTCTTT. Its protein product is CASSPPRAGGTTEAFF.

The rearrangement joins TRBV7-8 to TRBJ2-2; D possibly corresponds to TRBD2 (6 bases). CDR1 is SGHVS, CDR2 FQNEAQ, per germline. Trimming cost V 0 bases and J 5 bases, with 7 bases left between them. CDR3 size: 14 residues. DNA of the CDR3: TGTGCCAGCAGCTTAGCGGGGGGTACCGGGGAGCTGTTTTTT. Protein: CASSLAGGTGELFF.

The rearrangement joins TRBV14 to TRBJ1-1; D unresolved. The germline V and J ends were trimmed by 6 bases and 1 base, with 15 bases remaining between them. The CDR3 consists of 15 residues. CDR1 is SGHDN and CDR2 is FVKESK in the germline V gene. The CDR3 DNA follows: TGTGCCAGCAGACCCCTCCGGACGGGGAACACTGAAGCTTTCTTT. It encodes CASRPLRTGNTEAFF.

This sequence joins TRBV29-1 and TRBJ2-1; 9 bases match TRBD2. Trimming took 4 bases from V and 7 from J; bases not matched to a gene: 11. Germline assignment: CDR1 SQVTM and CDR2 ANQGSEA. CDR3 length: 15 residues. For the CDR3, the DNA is TGCAGCGTTGTGGGCGGCGGGAGGGCCATAAATGAGCAGTTCTTC. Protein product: CSVVGGGRAINEQFF.

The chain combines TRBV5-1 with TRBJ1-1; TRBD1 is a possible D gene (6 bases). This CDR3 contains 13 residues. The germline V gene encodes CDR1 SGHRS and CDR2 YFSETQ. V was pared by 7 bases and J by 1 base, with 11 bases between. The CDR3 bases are TGCGCCAGCGGTCAGGGGTCGAACACTGAAGCTTTCTTT. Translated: CASGQGSNTEAFF. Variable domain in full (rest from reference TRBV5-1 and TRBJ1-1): KAGVTQTPRYLIKTRGQQVTLSCSPISGHRSVSWYQQTPGQGLQFLFEYFSETQRNKGNFPGRFSGRQFSNSRSEMNVSTLELGDSALYLCASGQGSNTEAFFGQGTRLTVV.